Below, one T cell receptor beta chain is given with its context. Its specific antigen is unknown. No clone much larger than this one lies a single base away; base qualities are absent. The source of the sample is a study of Graves' ophthalmopathy and Graves' hyperthyroidism (dated by TCRdb to 2016 to 2018). Describing the broader study: Peripheral blood was collected at initial diagnosis, before any treatment. To tell Graves' ophthalmopathy apart from Graves' hyperthyroidism, and to predict which patients would progress to ophthalmopathy, the study relied on TCR beta repertoire signatures. The approximately 90 discovery patients were randomly split 7:3 into training and test sets. T-cell repertoires of thyroid tissue and blood were compared in more than five hyperthyroidism patients. An independent validation cohort was composed of 18 hyperthyroidism patients and around 15 patients who later progressed from hyperthyroidism to ophthalmopathy. A discovery set of 95 to 100 patients (approximately 45 ophthalmopathy, about 59 stable hyperthyroidism) was enrolled to explore V-J signatures distinguishing ophthalmopathy from hyperthyroidism. Following sample collection, hyperthyroidism patients were given methimazole at a starting dose of 30 mg daily, and ophthalmopathy patients were given high-dose intravenous methylprednisolone. In total, approximately 140 blood samples were TCR-sequenced: 43 ophthalmopathy, approximately 75 hyperthyroidism and 17 hyperthyroidism-to-ophthalmopathy patients. The investigation overall reported the following: Among expanded thyroid clonotypes with frequency above 0.001, most also showed up in blood, which suggests that blood repertoires may reflect the thyroid immune response. In validation, the model predicted ophthalmopathy progression with 55% to 71% sensitivity and roughly 72% specificity; 12 predicted patients were CT-confirmed with GO in a median of around 6 months. No statistical method was used to predetermine the sample size, and group allocation was not hidden from the investigators. Ophthalmopathy was separated from stable hyperthyroidism by the 13-signature model with roughly 87% sensitivity and around 81% specificity in cross-validation and with 80%/75% in the test set.

Stable hyperthyroidism was defined as no progression to ophthalmopathy within 18 months of follow-up. Patients with hyperthyroidism were aged 18 to 65 years, had been newly diagnosed, and had a disease duration of less than 2 months. Patients were excluded if they had other autoimmune diseases, uncontrolled infections, pregnancy or lactation. Diagnosis was based on clinical symptoms, serum thyroxine, TRAb, thyroid ultrasound and orbital computed tomography. Ficoll-Paque density gradient centrifugation was used to isolate PBMCs from around 10 ml of fresh peripheral blood. Total RNA was extracted with Trizol reagent and quality-checked on an Agilent 2100 Bioanalyzer. TCR beta CDR3 regions were amplified from RNA transcripts for repertoire sequencing. The first round was an RT-PCR using HTBI primers with the Qiagen OneStep RT-PCR kit, and this first round was followed by a second-round multiplex PCR, then size selection and purification. Libraries were sequenced paired-end with 100 bp reads on an Illumina HiSeq2000. The authors' pipeline ran thus. SOAPnuke was used to process the reads, throwing out any read that had adapters, had uncalled bases, had a mean Phred below 15, or lacked an exact constant-primer or identifier match. COPE v1.2.5 was used to merge the high-quality paired reads. Clonotypes were defined as unique nucleotide sequences and were aligned to IMGT TRB V, D and J references using MiTCR v1.1. Only V-J combinations with frequency above 0.0001 were analysed, covering 99% to 99.2% of repertoires. For each V-J combination, a TCR clonal expansion and chaos score was defined as F50 clonal expansion divided by the chaos observed in the TCRdist matrix. Features were reduced by Welch's t-statistics and random forest to 10 to 15 V-J combinations, which fed a naive Bayes classifier. The Morisita-Horn index was used to measure how similar the thyroid and blood repertoires were. Through fastp at Q25 and MiXCR, TCRdb rebuilt clones from the public reads, retaining in-frame beta chains. Rows are combined by CDR3 protein, so each entry shows the most common genes and DNA. Clone size and V and J calls follow TCRdb, not the original study. The sample yields around 400,000 distinct CDR3 sequences; under 25% were counted once. The ten largest clones represent 2.5% to 3% of the sample.

CDR1 and CDR2 are read off the germline V gene as SGHDN and FVKESK. The CDR3, cysteine through phenylalanine, is 18 amino acids long. Only CDR3 DNA is held: 54 bases, read in frame from base 1. Trimming takes 0 bases from V and 6 bases from J, and the germline ends sit 18 bases apart. The TCR comes from a woman between 18 and 29 years old with stable Graves' hyperthyroidism. Donor details come from another sample of the same person, matched by shared clones. The V and J genes are TRBV14 and TRBJ1-6; the best D guess is TRBD1, with 5 bases matching. Sequenced input: peripheral blood. The nucleotides are TGTGCCAGCAGCCAAGACGGTTATGAGGGGCGCGGTAATTCACCCCTCCACTTT. This sequence encodes CASSQDGYEGRGNSPLHF.